Listed here are 32 T cell receptor beta chains from one sample, sequenced in a study of T cells after yellow fever vaccination. TCRdb reprocessed the 5' RACE reads via MiXCR and lists one record per CDR3 protein. The sample lists hundreds of thousands of distinct CDR3 sequences; roughly a sixth were seen once. This specimen consisted of PBMCs, obtained about 5 days after the first yellow fever vaccination. The receptor set was obtained from a man aged 18 to 30 who received the YFV17D yellow fever vaccine.

This clonotype showed up just a few times. The V call is TRBV7-9, the J call TRBJ1-5, with D possibly being TRBD1 (5 bases). This CDR3 is built from 14 residues. Trimming took off 5 bases at V and 5 bases at J, with 13 bases between the two ends. From germline, CDR1 is SEHNR and CDR2 FQNEAQ (reference sequence). For the CDR3, the DNA is TGTGCCAGCAGCGACTCAGGGTTCGATCAGCCCCAGCATTTT. Its translation: CASSDSGFDQPQHF.

The chain recombines TRBV5-1 with TRBJ2-7, with 8 nucleotides matching TRBD2. The CDR3 sequence is 15 residues long. J lost 3 bases, V lost 5 bases, and 10 bases had no gene match. Germline V CDR1 and CDR2: SGHRS, YFSETQ. This chain's CDR3 is CASSSAGGPYYEQYF. The DNA for the CDR3 is TGCGCCAGCAGTTCCGCGGGGGGACCGTACTACGAGCAGTACTTC. Filled out from reference TRBV5-1 and TRBJ2-7, the complete variable domain reads KAGVTQTPRYLIKTRGQQVTLSCSPISGHRSVSWYQQTPGQGLQFLFEYFSETQRNKGNFPGRFSGRQFSNSRSEMNVSTLELGDSALYLCASSSAGGPYYEQYFGPGTRLTVT.

This clonotype was picked up a small number of times. The chain carries TRBV16 and TRBJ1-6; D unclear. The germline CDR1 and CDR2 sequences are KGHSY and FQNENV. V lost 2 bases and J 4 bases, leaving 6 bases between the germline ends. This CDR3 has 14 residues. The CDR3 bases are TGTGCCAGCAGCCAAGCGAATTATAATTCACCCCTCCACTTT. Its protein is CASSQANYNSPLHF.

The CDR3 loop is CASNFVAGNNSPLHF. In nucleotides, the CDR3 is TGTGCCAGCAACTTCGTGGCAGGAAATAATTCACCCCTCCACTTT. This chain connects TRBV27 to TRBJ1-6; D not resolved. Germline V gives CDR1 MNHEY, CDR2 SMNVEV (reference sequence). Trimming removed 7 bases from V and 5 bases from J, with 15 bases in between. The CDR3 has 15 amino acids.

The J gene is TRBJ1-1, the V gene TRBV19; TRBD1 matches 9 bases. Germline V gene sequence: CDR1 LNHDA, CDR2 SQIVND (reference sequence). This CDR3 has 14 residues. V dropped 8 bases and J dropped 2; count of bases not matched to a gene: 6. Here the CDR3 reads CASVYRGRNTEAFF. The CDR3 nucleotides read TGTGCCAGTGTATACAGGGGGCGAAACACTGAAGCTTTCTTT.

This clonotype came up a few times. This sequence joins TRBV28 and TRBJ2-2; 8 bases fit TRBD2. This CDR3 has 15 amino acids. Germline V gene sequence: CDR1 MDHEN, CDR2 SYDVKM. V shed 8 bases and J 0 bases; nucleotides not matched to a gene: 5. For the CDR3, the DNA is TGTGCCAGCGTGATAGCGGGGCCGAACACCGGGGAGCTGTTTTTT. This encodes CASVIAGPNTGELFF. Together with reference TRBV28 and TRBJ2-2, the CDR3 gives the full variable domain: DVKVTQSSRYLVKRTGEKVFLECVQDMDHENMFWYRQDPGLGLRLIYFSYDVKMKEKGDIPEGYSVSREKKERFSLILESASTNQTSMYLCASVIAGPNTGELFFGEGSRLTVL.

This clonotype has a count of ten or more. The rearrangement joins TRBV24-1 to TRBJ2-3; D is possibly TRBD1 or TRBD2 (5 bases each). The V and J ends lost 2 bases and 13 bases respectively, with 18 bases between them. This CDR3 comprises 14 residues. Germline V gene sequence: CDR1 KGHDR, CDR2 SFDVKD. CDR3 in DNA: TGTGCCACCAGTGATTCACCCCCGGGACGTCAGAAGTATTTT. The encoded protein is CATSDSPPGRQKYF.

In DNA, the CDR3 is TGCGCCAGCAGCCCATGGGACCGCCCAGCTGGGGAGCTGTTTTTT. It yields the protein CASSPWDRPAGELFF. The genes are TRBV4-1 and TRBJ2-2, with D tentatively TRBD1 or TRBD2 (5 bases each). Trimming cost V 4 bases and J 8 bases, with 17 bases left between them. The CDR3 contains 15 residues. Germline assignment: CDR1 MGHRA and CDR2 YSYEKL.

The chain is built from TRBV4-1 and TRBJ1-2, with D hard to call. V lost 2 bases to trimming and J lost 3 bases, with 13 bases between them. Per germline, CDR1 MGHRA and CDR2 YSYEKL. The CDR3 consists of 15 residues. The DNA for the CDR3 is TGCGCCAGCAGCCAAACCGACTCTCCCGACTATGGCTACACCTTC. Translated, it gives CASSQTDSPDYGYTF.

This clonotype was recorded many times. This chain links TRBV29-1 with TRBJ2-1, with 8 bases lining up with TRBD1. V lost 0 bases, J lost 7 bases, and 2 bases stayed unmatched. Germline V gene lookup returns CDR1 SQVTM and CDR2 ANQGSEA. The CDR3 runs to 13 residues. CDR3 in amino acids: CSVEDTGGNEQFF. The CDR3 region has the DNA TGCAGCGTTGAAGATACAGGGGGGAATGAGCAGTTCTTC.

About this clonotype: The junction shows a germline mismatch at one end, possibly a read error. The genes are TRBV9 and TRBJ2-2, with D perhaps TRBD1 or TRBD2 (5 bases each). This CDR3 contains 17 residues. Germline loops: CDR1 SGDLS, CDR2 YYNGEE. CDR3 protein: CASSTPRRWGNTGERFF. The DNA of the CDR3 is TGTGCCAGCAGCACCCCCCGAAGGTGGGGGAACACCGGGGAGCGGTTTTTT.

The rearrangement joins TRBV7-6 to TRBJ1-4; 9 nucleotides match TRBD1. V was clipped by 5 bases and J by 8 bases; unmatched bases: 6. Per germline, CDR1 SGHVS and CDR2 FNYEAQ. The CDR3 is 14 residues long. The CDR3 sequence is CASSRGQGTEKLFF. The CDR3 DNA reads TGTGCCAGCAGCAGAGGACAGGGGACCGAAAAACTGTTTTTT.

In this sample, this clonotype turned up a few times. The chain couples TRBV12-3 or TRBV12-4 to TRBJ1-1, with D uncertain. CDR3 length equals 12 residues. V was cut by 5 bases and J by 1 base, with 5 bases left in between. The CDR3 DNA is TGTGCCAGCAGTCCCAAGAACACTGAAGCTTTCTTT. Its translation is CASSPKNTEAFF.

The rearrangement joins TRBV7-9 to TRBJ1-2; no clear D gene. The V gene's germline CDR1 is SEHNR and CDR2 FQNEAQ (reference sequence). Trimming took 5 bases from V and 5 from J, leaving 18 bases between them. The CDR3 extends over 15 amino acids. CDR3 DNA: TGTGCCAGCAGCCGAAGCCACCGGGGATCATATGGCTACACCTTC. Protein sequence: CASSRSHRGSYGYTF.

This clonotype was observed once. The chain recombines TRBV6-6 with TRBJ2-7; 7 bases map to TRBD1. Germline lookup yields CDR1 MNHNY and CDR2 SVGAGI (reference sequence). The CDR3 is made up of 12 amino acids. The V and J ends lost 8 bases and 11 bases, in that order; junction bases with no gene match: 12. CDR3 amino acids: CASGTPRDREYF. The CDR3 nucleotides read TGTGCCAGCGGAACACCCCGGGACAGAGAGTACTTC.

V and J are TRBV18 and TRBJ2-2; D remains ambiguous. The CDR3 covers 16 residues. Germline V gives CDR1 KGHSH, CDR2 LQKENI. V was trimmed by 4 bases and J by 6 bases, leaving 18 bases between them. CDR3 in amino acids: CASSHWTLESPGELFF. The DNA of the CDR3 is TGTGCCAGCTCACATTGGACGCTCGAGTCGCCCGGGGAGCTGTTTTTT.

This clonotype occurred a few times. This chain uses TRBV12-5 with TRBJ2-7; D is unresolved. The CDR3 sequence is 14 residues long. Trimming removed 8 bases from V and 0 bases from J, with 14 bases in between. Per germline, CDR1 LGHNT and CDR2 FRNRAP. The CDR3 nucleotides are TGTGCTAGTTCCCCGAGAGTCATCTCCTACGAGCAGTACTTC. This sequence encodes CASSPRVISYEQYF.

As DNA, the CDR3 is TGTGCCAGCAGTTCCCCCCGCTATGGGGATGGCTACACCTTC. Protein sequence: CASSSPRYGDGYTF. The chain employs TRBV27 and TRBJ1-2, with D unresolved. Deletions cut 4 bases from V and 6 bases from J, with 15 bases between. Germline V gene lookup returns CDR1 MNHEY and CDR2 SMNVEV (reference sequence). The length of the CDR3 is 14 residues.

The chain joins TRBV24-1 to TRBJ2-4; D may correspond to TRBD1 or TRBD2 (5 bases each). Per the germline V gene, CDR1 is KGHDR and CDR2 is SFDVKD. The CDR3 spans 15 residues. Trimming took off 8 bases at V and 4 bases at J, with 17 bases between the two ends. The CDR3 protein is CATKGDPLRKNIQYF. The CDR3 bases are TGTGCCACCAAAGGGGACCCACTCCGAAAAAACATTCAGTACTTC.

The chain combines TRBV9 with TRBJ2-3; D gene unclear. Germline CDR1 SGDLS, CDR2 YYNGEE. The CDR3 runs 14 residues. V lost 0 bases, J lost 14 bases, and 19 bases lay in between. In DNA, the CDR3 is TGTGCCAGCAGCGTAGCCTCTTTGGACCACCGCAGGTATTTT. Translating gives CASSVASLDHRRYF.

The V and J genes are TRBV11-1 and TRBJ2-5; possibly TRBD2 for D (5 bases). Trimming removed 7 bases at V and 3 bases at J, with 12 bases between. This CDR3 has 13 amino acids. Germline V gives CDR1 SGHAT, CDR2 FQDESV (reference sequence). CDR3 sequence: CASTPGVKETQYF. The DNA of the CDR3 is TGTGCCAGCACCCCCGGGGTAAAAGAGACCCAGTACTTC.

Only a few counts were recorded for this clonotype. The chain is built from TRBV6-1 and TRBJ1-2, with TRBD1 matching 11 bases. CDR1 is MNHNS, CDR2 SASEGT, per germline. The CDR3 has 15 residues. The J segment lost 4 bases and the V segment lost 5 bases, leaving 6 bases of the junction unmatched. CDR3 bases: TGTGCCAGCAGTATCGGACAGGGGGCGGTCTATGGCTACACCTTC. Its translation is CASSIGQGAVYGYTF.

This clonotype came up many times. J is TRBJ2-7 and V is TRBV3-1, with TRBD2 identical over 8 bases. The germline CDR1 and CDR2 sequences are LGHDT and YNNKEL (reference sequence). The CDR3 runs 16 residues. V gave up 1 base and J gave up 6 bases; unmatched junction bases: 11. DNA of the CDR3: TGTGCCAGCAGCCAAGGGATAGCGGGCCTAGCGGGCGAGCAGTACTTC. Its protein product is CASSQGIAGLAGEQYF.

V is TRBV7-2 and J is TRBJ1-2, with 7 bases fitting TRBD1. The CDR3 length is 15 residues. With V trimmed by 2 bases and J by 2 bases, 5 bases remained unmatched. From germline, CDR1 is SGHTA and CDR2 FQGNSA. The CDR3 bases are TGTGCCAGCAGCTTATTAGGGGGCCCGAACTATGGCTACACCTTC. Translation gives CASSLLGGPNYGYTF.

This clonotype was observed a handful of times. The chain carries TRBV20-1 and TRBJ1-1, with D possibly matching TRBD1 (6 bases). Germline-derived CDR1 and CDR2 are DFQATT and SNEGSKA (reference sequence). V was clipped by 6 bases and J by 3 bases, with 17 bases between them. This CDR3 is built from 14 residues. CDR3 coding DNA: TGCAGTGCGAGATGGGGGGGGGCGTACACTGAAGCTTTCTTT. It specifies CSARWGGAYTEAFF.

J is TRBJ1-2 and V is TRBV29-1; D ambiguous. The CDR3 length is 12 residues. CDR1 SQVTM and CDR2 ANQGSEA come from the germline V gene. The ends were cut back, 3 bases at V and 8 bases at J, with 13 bases in the middle. CDR3 coding DNA: TGCAGCGTTGATGGAGGGCCGGGGGGCTACACCTTC. Translating it yields CSVDGGPGGYTF.

The CDR3 DNA reads as TGTGCCAGCAGTTTAGACCACCAAGAGACCCAGTACTTC. Translated: CASSLDHQETQYF. This rearrangement joins TRBV28 to TRBJ2-5; no clear D. CDR3 size: 13 residues. Germline CDR1 MDHEN, CDR2 SYDVKM. Trimming shortened V by 2 bases and J by 0 bases, and 4 bases separated the two germline ends. Full variable domain (missing parts from reference TRBV28 and TRBJ2-5): DVKVTQSSRYLVKRTGEKVFLECVQDMDHENMFWYRQDPGLGLRLIYFSYDVKMKEKGDIPEGYSVSREKKERFSLILESASTNQTSMYLCASSLDHQETQYFGPGTRLLVL.

The rearrangement uses TRBV7-9 and TRBJ1-2, with D possibly matching TRBD1 (5 bases). From germline, CDR1 is SEHNR and CDR2 FQNEAQ (reference sequence). V gave up 1 base and J gave up 6 bases, with 9 bases separating them. CDR3 length: 13 residues. The CDR3 DNA sequence: TGTGCCAGCAGCTTAGACGCGGGGGATGGCTACACCTTC. This codes for CASSLDAGDGYTF.

V usage is TRBV4-1 and J usage is TRBJ1-5, with D uncertain. The CDR3 is 15 amino acids. Deletions cut 1 base from V and 10 bases from J, with 17 bases between. The germline gives CDR1 MGHRA, CDR2 YSYEKL. CDR3 loop: CASSQGVGVNLPQHF. Here the CDR3 DNA reads TGCGCCAGCAGCCAAGGGGTCGGGGTCAATCTTCCCCAGCATTTT.

V gene TRBV21-1 combines with J gene TRBJ2-3; the table's D call, TRBD2, was not checked against the DNA. TRBV21-1 is reported as a pseudogene. The CDR3 covers 16 residues. CDR3 amino acids: CASSKIGGPRTDTQYF. Here the CDR3 DNA reads TGTGCCAGCAGCAAAATTGGCGGGCCTCGCACAGATACGCAGTATTTT.

The chain links TRBV5-1 to TRBJ1-1; D ambiguous. This CDR3 has 16 residues. CDR1 SGHRS and CDR2 YFSETQ come from the germline V gene. Trimming stripped 1 base from V and 4 bases from J, with 17 bases between. The CDR3 sequence is CASSLLLGSTTTEAFF. In DNA form, the CDR3 reads TGCGCCAGCAGCTTGTTGCTTGGGAGTACCACCACTGAAGCTTTCTTT. Supplemented by reference TRBV5-1 and TRBJ1-1, the full variable domain reads KAGVTQTPRYLIKTRGQQVTLSCSPISGHRSVSWYQQTPGQGLQFLFEYFSETQRNKGNFPGRFSGRQFSNSRSEMNVSTLELGDSALYLCASSLLLGSTTTEAFFGQGTRLTVV.

This clonotype was observed a handful of times. This chain links TRBV12-3 or TRBV12-4 with TRBJ2-7, with D perhaps being TRBD1 or TRBD2 (7 bases each). CDR3 length: 15 residues. Trimming stripped 6 bases from V and 2 bases from J, with 17 bases between. Here the CDR3 reads CASRSQGGGTYEQYF. The DNA for the CDR3 is TGTGCCAGCAGGTCACAGGGAGGGGGCACCTACGAGCAGTACTTC.